Shown below are 10 T cell receptor beta chains from a single sample sequenced in a study of OX40 agonist ivuxolimab in advanced cancers. The repertoire was sequenced with immunoSEQ multiplex PCR; TCRdb's copy has only in-frame clones and lacks some. The repertoire holds 80,000 to 100,000 clones, around 88% seen once, with 0.45% to 0.55% in the top ten. The input for sequencing was CD4+ or CD8+ T cells sorted from blood, taken in a trial of the OX40 agonist ivuxolimab. Receptor source: an adult with an advanced solid tumor such as melanoma, head and neck, liver or kidney cancer.

V usage is TRBV18 and J usage is TRBJ1-1; 7 positions agree with TRBD1. CDR1 is KGHSH, CDR2 LQKENI, per germline. This CDR3 comprises 14 residues. V shed 3 bases and J 6 bases; nucleotides not matched to a gene: 7. CDR3 coding DNA: TGTGCCAGCTCACCCGGACAGGTCTCTTCTGAAGCTTTCTTT. It is translated as CASSPGQVSSEAFF.

Worth noting for this clone: This likely comes from a read error, as the CDR3 has no conserved phenylalanine or tryptophan at its end. The J gene is TRBJ1-6, the V gene TRBV5-5; D call uncertain. The CDR3 sequence is 13 residues long. Trimming stripped 9 bases from V and 5 bases from J, with 12 bases between. The V gene's germline CDR1 is SGHKS and CDR2 YYEKEE (reference sequence). For the CDR3, the DNA is TGTGCCACCTCAAAGGAGGATAATTCACCCCTCCACCTT. Encoded protein: CATSKEDNSPLHL.

The chain recombines TRBV5-4 with TRBJ2-2; 7 nucleotides agree with TRBD2. Unmatched junction bases numbered 11, after V lost 4 bases and J lost 5 bases. Germline V gives CDR1 SGHNT, CDR2 YYREEE (reference sequence). The CDR3 extends over 16 amino acids. The CDR3 protein is CASSPRGDLGTGELFF. The CDR3 coding sequence is TGTGCCAGCAGCCCCCGGGGGGACTTGGGGACCGGGGAGCTGTTTTTT.

In DNA form, the CDR3 reads TGTGCCAGCAGCCAGACTGGAAACACCATATATTTT. Amino acids: CASSQTGNTIYF. The V gene is TRBV7-9, the J gene TRBJ1-3; D gene uncertain. CDR1 and CDR2 from the germline V gene are SEHNR and FQNEAQ (reference sequence). Trimming cost V 5 bases and J 2 bases, with 4 bases left between them. This CDR3 region has 12 residues.

The chain couples TRBV18 to TRBJ1-4; D is undetermined. This CDR3 comprises 16 residues. V was pared by 1 base and J by 4 bases, with 13 bases between. CDR1 is KGHSH, CDR2 LQKENI, per germline. The CDR3 sequence: CASSPQRGGINEKLFF. CDR3 coding DNA: TGTGCCAGCTCACCACAGCGAGGCGGTATTAATGAAAAACTGTTTTTT.

V is TRBV5-1 and J is TRBJ1-1, with D maybe TRBD1 (6 bases). V gave up 4 bases and J gave up 5 bases, with 15 bases separating them. The CDR3 has 14 amino acids. The germline CDR1 and CDR2 sequences are SGHRS and YFSETQ. Written as DNA, the CDR3 is TGCGCCAGCAGCCCCCTATATGGACAGACTGAAGCTTTCTTT. Its protein product is CASSPLYGQTEAFF.

This clone has only a few counts. This rearrangement joins TRBV10-3 to TRBJ2-1; D not certain. This CDR3 is 14 amino acids long. Germline V gives CDR1 ENHRY, CDR2 SYGVKD. The ends were cut back, 6 bases at V and 4 bases at J, with 13 bases in the middle. The CDR3 loop reads CAISLRTQYNEQFF. The DNA for the CDR3 is TGTGCCATCAGCCTCCGGACCCAATACAATGAGCAGTTCTTC.

The table lists this clone with a count of one. The chain combines TRBV28 with TRBJ2-5, with D unclear. Germline V gene sequence: CDR1 MDHEN, CDR2 SYDVKM. The CDR3 has 15 amino acids. The chain's CDR3 is CAAGAGFRVQETQYF. The CDR3 nucleotides read TGTGCTGCTGGTGCCGGGTTTAGGGTCCAAGAGACCCAGTACTTC.

This clone was counted once. V usage is TRBV16 and J usage is TRBJ1-4, with TRBD1 matching 10 bases. The CDR3 loop spans 17 amino acids. With V trimmed by 0 bases and J by 7 bases, 8 bases remained unmatched. Germline CDR1 and CDR2: KGHSY and FQNENV. The CDR3 nucleotides are TGTGCCAGCAGCCAATCGTCCTGGGGACAGGGGAGTGAAAAACTGTTTTTT. It specifies CASSQSSWGQGSEKLFF.

The chain uses TRBV2 and TRBJ2-2; D gene ambiguous. The ends were cut back, 1 base at V and 7 bases at J, with 7 bases in the middle. The CDR3 has 13 amino acids. In germline, CDR1 is SNHLY, CDR2 FYNNEI. This CDR3 reads CASSEELLGELFF. In DNA, the CDR3 is TGTGCCAGCAGTGAAGAACTCCTCGGGGAGCTGTTTTTT. The whole variable domain, filled in from reference TRBV2 and TRBJ2-2, reads EPEVTQTPSHQVTQMGQEVILRCVPISNHLYFYWYRQILGQKVEFLVSFYNNEISEKSEIFDDQFSVERPDGSNFTLKIRSTKLEDSAMYFCASSEELLGELFFGEGSRLTVL.